The sequence of this T cell receptor beta chain was determined in a study of T cells in Graves' hyperthyroidism and ophthalmopathy. Template material for amplifying TCR beta CDR3 regions consisted of RNA transcripts. First-round RT-PCR with HTBI primers amplified the TCR CDR3 region. TCRdb passed the multiplex PCR reads through MiXCR, listing each CDR3 protein once. The table shows roughly 420,000 distinct CDR3 sequences, with about an eighth occurring only once. This clonotype was seen ten or more times. Trimming stripped 4 bases from V and 4 bases from J, with 10 bases between. The CDR3 is 13 residues long. Germline V gene lookup returns CDR1 LNHNV and CDR2 YYDKDF (reference sequence). The authors deemed Graves' hyperthyroidism stable absent ophthalmopathy progression within 18 months. Each 10 ml fresh peripheral blood draw supplied the PBMCs.

V is TRBV15 and J is TRBJ2-5, with D perhaps TRBD1 or TRBD2 (5 bases each). Sequencing was performed on blood. This clonotype was sampled from a woman younger than 30 with Graves' hyperthyroidism. DNA of the CDR3: TGTGCCACCAGCACCAGGGAGCCAGAGACCCAGTACTTC. It is translated as CATSTREPETQYF.